These 26 T cell receptor beta chains were sequenced from one sample in a study of post-analysis software for immune sequencing data. These receptors' targets are unknown. cDNA libraries of TCR beta carried unique molecular identifiers. TCRdb re-analysed the PCR reads in MiXCR, keeping a single row per CDR3 protein. The sample lists about 820,000 distinct CDR3 sequences; about 53% were seen once. General study results and limits: There were five TRBV segments more frequent in patients than controls, and TRBV5-6, TRBV5-1 and TRBV20-1 were among them.

Sample: blood. These receptor sequences come from a girl aged 10 to 17 with multiple sclerosis.

This clonotype was picked up a small number of times. The rearrangement uses TRBV9 and TRBJ2-1, with 8 bases matching TRBD1. CDR3 length: 14 residues. The V gene end was trimmed by 4 bases and the J gene end by 6 bases; junction bases not matched to a gene: 6. Germline assignment: CDR1 SGDLS and CDR2 YYNGEE. CDR3 DNA sequence: TGTGCCAGCAGCTTCCGGACAGGGTCCAATGAGCAGTTCTTC. Translated: CASSFRTGSNEQFF.

V and J are TRBV2 and TRBJ1-2; D is unclear. CDR3 size: 13 residues. Trimming shortened V by 7 bases and J by 7 bases, and 16 bases separated the two germline ends. The V gene's germline CDR1 is SNHLY and CDR2 FYNNEI. The CDR3 DNA reads as TGTGCCAGCAATGTGGTGACCGAGACTGGCTACACCTTC. Residues: CASNVVTETGYTF.

This clonotype was seen just once. This chain joins TRBV7-2 and TRBJ2-5, with 7 bases fitting TRBD2. This CDR3 spans 14 amino acids. Looked up from germline, CDR1 is SGHTA and CDR2 is FQGNSA. V was clipped by 6 bases and J by 5 bases; unmatched bases: 9. CDR3 in amino acids: CASRATGGLETQYF. The DNA for the CDR3 is TGTGCCAGCAGGGCAACGGGGGGTTTGGAGACCCAGTACTTC.

There are a few counts of this clonotype. The chain recombines TRBV6-5 with TRBJ2-5; D may be TRBD1 or TRBD2 (5 bases each). The CDR3 is 15 amino acids. Looked up from germline, CDR1 is MNHEY and CDR2 is SVGAGI. Trimming left V 4 bases short and J 2 bases short, with 14 bases between. In DNA, the CDR3 is TGTGCCAGCAGTTCGAGGGGACGGGAACAAGAGACCCAGTACTTC. This codes for CASSSRGREQETQYF.

This clonotype has a handful of counts. V usage is TRBV15 and J usage is TRBJ2-4, with D possibly TRBD2 on 6 matching bases. CDR1 is LNHNV and CDR2 is YYDKDF in the germline V gene (reference sequence). CDR3 size: 15 residues. Trimming took off 5 bases at V and 1 base at J, with 12 bases between the two ends. Here the CDR3 DNA reads TGTGCCACCAGCCTCGGGGGAGTTGCCAAAAACATTCAGTACTTC. This translates into CATSLGGVAKNIQYF.

The CDR3 nucleotides are TGTGCCATCAGTGGACAGGATAGCAATCAGCCCCAGCATTTT. Its protein is CAISGQDSNQPQHF. The V call is TRBV10-3, the J call TRBJ1-5, with D maybe TRBD1 (6 bases). The germline CDR1 and CDR2 sequences are ENHRY and SYGVKD. V dropped 4 bases and J dropped 0 bases, with 7 bases sitting between them. The CDR3 contains 14 residues.

The chain joins TRBV20-1 to TRBJ2-1; TRBD2 matches at 12 bases. CDR3 length equals 14 residues. Trimming at V came to 6 bases and at J to 9 bases, leaving 9 bases not matched to a gene. Per germline, CDR1 DFQATT and CDR2 SNEGSKA (reference sequence). For the CDR3, the DNA is TGCAGTGCGGCGACTAGCGGGAGTTTTTTTGAGCAGTTCTTC. Its protein product is CSAATSGSFFEQFF.

In its sample, this clonotype was seen a few times. The rearrangement uses TRBV20-1 and TRBJ2-5; 8 bases map to TRBD2. The end of the DNA fits TRBJ2-7 better, so the J call may be wrong. CDR1 and CDR2 from the germline V gene are DFQATT and SNEGSKA (reference sequence). The CDR3 spans 17 residues. CDR3 sequence: CSARVSGPGLSGNEQYF. The CDR3 DNA is TGCAGTGCTAGAGTTTCTGGGCCGGGGCTTAGCGGGAACGAGCAGTACTTC.

This clonotype was found a few times. The chain recombines TRBV29-1 with TRBJ1-5; TRBD1 aligns across 8 bases. V gave up 6 bases and J gave up 6 bases; unmatched junction bases: 4. CDR1 and CDR2 (germline): SQVTM, ANQGSEA. This CDR3 spans 12 amino acids. For the CDR3, the DNA is TGCAGCGTAGGACAGGGAAGTCAGCCCCAGCATTTT. Translating it yields CSVGQGSQPQHF.

The chain has TRBV7-8 and TRBJ2-3; 9 nucleotides line up with TRBD2. The junction had 10 bases not matched to a gene; V was cut back by 5 bases and J by 7 bases. CDR1 is SGHVS and CDR2 is FQNEAQ in the germline V gene. CDR3 length: 15 residues. CDR3 coding DNA: TGTGCCAGCAGCATTAGCGGGAGCTCTACTCATACGCAGTATTTT. As protein: CASSISGSSTHTQYF.

The genes are TRBV6-1 and TRBJ1-2, with unresolved D. The germline V and J ends were trimmed by 3 bases and 5 bases, with 10 bases remaining between them. The CDR3 runs 13 residues. Per germline, CDR1 MNHNS and CDR2 SASEGT. CDR3 sequence reads: CASSDPTAYGYTF. The CDR3 coding sequence is TGTGCCAGCAGTGATCCGACCGCTTATGGCTACACCTTC.

The rearrangement uses TRBV7-6 and TRBJ2-5, with D perhaps matching TRBD1 (7 bases). The end of the DNA aligns better with TRBJ2-7, so the J call may be wrong. The CDR3 is 14 amino acids. Germline CDR1 SGHVS, CDR2 FNYEAQ. CDR3 in amino acids: CASSWRDREYEQYF. The CDR3 DNA follows: TGTGCCAGCAGCTGGCGGGACAGAGAATACGAGCAGTACTTC.

The chain links TRBV12-3 or TRBV12-4 to TRBJ2-5; no definite D call. This CDR3 has 14 residues. The ends were cut back, 3 bases at V and 5 bases at J, with 13 bases in the middle. The CDR3 protein is CASSLTNQRETQYF. The CDR3 DNA is TGTGCCAGCAGTTTGACCAACCAAAGGGAGACCCAGTACTTC.

The genes are TRBV6-2 or TRBV6-3 and TRBJ2-3; D remains unclear. The CDR3 contains 13 residues. The germline V gene has CDR1 MNHEY and CDR2 SVGEGT. The V end lost 6 bases, the J end lost 6 bases, and 13 bases lay between the germline ends. Here the CDR3 DNA reads TGTGCCAGCAGGGGCGGCCTCACGGATACGCAGTATTTT. It specifies CASRGGLTDTQYF.

The chain carries TRBV20-1 and TRBJ1-5; D is uncertain. Germline CDR1 is DFQATT and CDR2 is SNEGSKA (reference sequence). CDR3 length: 13 residues. The V gene lost 6 bases and the J gene lost 0 bases, with 9 bases spanning the gap. CDR3 region: CSAFEGSNQPQHF. The CDR3 DNA is TGCAGTGCCTTTGAGGGTAGCAATCAGCCCCAGCATTTT.

This clonotype was seen more than once but under ten times. This chain joins TRBV29-1 and TRBJ2-5, with TRBD1 as a possible D gene (5 bases). With 7 bases removed from V and 5 bases from J, the gap between germline ends came to 20 bases. Per the germline V gene, CDR1 is SQVTM and CDR2 is ANQGSEA. The length of the CDR3 is 14 residues. The CDR3 is CSAKMSGNRETQYF. For the CDR3, the DNA is TGCAGCGCCAAAATGTCTGGGAACAGGGAGACCCAGTACTTC. Using reference TRBV29-1 and TRBJ2-5 for the parts outside the CDR3, the full variable domain is SAVISQKPSRDICQRGTSLTIQCQVDSQVTMMFWYRQQPGQSLTLIATANQGSEATYESGFVIDKFPISRPNLTFSTLTVSNMSPEDSSIYLCSAKMSGNRETQYFGPGTRLLVL.

The chain employs TRBV27 and TRBJ2-3; 7 positions agree with TRBD2. Unmatched junction bases numbered 11, after V lost 4 bases and J lost 4 bases. This CDR3 spans 16 amino acids. Germline V lookup: CDR1 MNHEY, CDR2 SMNVEV (reference sequence). CDR3 sequence (DNA): TGTGCCAGCAGTTCCCCCCCGTGGGGGGGAGCAGATACGCAGTATTTT. The encoded protein is CASSSPPWGGADTQYF.

The chain employs TRBV20-1 and TRBJ1-1, with TRBD1 matching over 7 bases. Germline assignment: CDR1 DFQATT and CDR2 SNEGSKA (reference sequence). The V segment lost 3 bases and the J segment 11 bases; nucleotides outside the gene matches: 12. This CDR3 has 13 amino acids. The CDR3 spells CSASLGQARGAFF. In nucleotides, the CDR3 is TGCAGTGCTAGTTTAGGACAGGCGCGGGGGGCTTTCTTT.

A single count supports this clonotype. The chain links TRBV15 to TRBJ1-5; 7 bases fit TRBD1. Germline CDR1 LNHNV, CDR2 YYDKDF (reference sequence). CDR3 length equals 15 residues. V shed 6 bases and J 4 bases; nucleotides not matched to a gene: 9. CDR3 DNA: TGTGCCACCAGTACTCAGGGGACAGCTAATCAGCCCCAGCATTTT. It encodes CATSTQGTANQPQHF.

The rearrangement links TRBV5-6 to TRBJ2-7, with D possibly matching TRBD2 (6 bases). The CDR3 runs to 14 residues. V lost 3 bases and J lost 2, with 12 bases in between. The germline V gene encodes CDR1 SGHDT and CDR2 YYEEEE. The DNA of the CDR3 is TGTGCCAGCAGCTGGGACTCCCTACCCTACGAGCAGTACTTC. It encodes CASSWDSLPYEQYF.

The J gene is TRBJ2-1, the V gene TRBV5-4, with TRBD1 as a possible D gene (5 bases). The length of the CDR3 is 12 residues. Germline CDR1 is SGHNT and CDR2 is YYREEE (reference sequence). With 4 bases removed from V and 7 bases from J, the gap between germline ends came to 9 bases. In DNA form, the CDR3 reads TGTGCCAGCAGCCAGACAGAGAATGAGCAGTTCTTC. This encodes CASSQTENEQFF.

This clonotype has a count of ten or more. The V call is TRBV12-3 or TRBV12-4, the J call TRBJ2-7; 8 nucleotides align to TRBD1. The trim removed 6 bases at V and 4 bases at J, leaving 8 bases unmatched. This CDR3 has 14 residues. CDR3 region: CASSTGQGAYEQYF. CDR3 bases: TGTGCCAGCAGCACTGGGCAGGGGGCGTACGAGCAGTACTTC.

The chain employs TRBV18 and TRBJ1-1; D gene ambiguous. The ends were cut back, 0 bases at V and 1 base at J, with 9 bases in the middle. The CDR3 consists of 15 residues. The germline gives CDR1 KGHSH, CDR2 LQKENI. The CDR3 bases are TGTGCCAGCTCACCACCGGGGATAGGGAACACTGAAGCTTTCTTT. Amino acid sequence: CASSPPGIGNTEAFF.

This clonotype was counted only a few times. The gene calls are TRBV19 and TRBJ2-3; no clear D. This CDR3 region has 11 residues. Trimming removed 4 bases from V and 4 bases from J, with 3 bases in between. In germline, CDR1 is LNHDA, CDR2 SQIVND (reference sequence). This CDR3 reads CASSKSDTQYF. The CDR3 bases are TGTGCCAGTAGTAAATCAGATACGCAGTATTTT.

This clonotype appeared a few times. This chain links TRBV29-1 with TRBJ2-7; 7 nucleotides line up with TRBD1. Matching the DNA end better, TRBJ2-5 makes the J call doubtful. The germline V gene encodes CDR1 SQVTM and CDR2 ANQGSEA. CDR3 size: 12 residues. The CDR3 sequence is CSVYPGGETQYF. The CDR3 DNA reads TGCAGCGTTTACCCAGGGGGAGAGACCCAGTACTTC.

This sequence joins TRBV21-1 and TRBJ1-2; the table names TRBD1, a call not compared with the DNA. TRBV21-1 is deemed a pseudogene. CDR3 length equals 15 residues. CDR3 nucleotides: TGTGCCAGCAGCGGGGGGGACAGGGGCAACTATGGTTACACCTTC. Protein: CASSGGDRGNYGYTF.